Below are 16 T cell receptor beta chains sequenced from a single sample in a study of Graves' ophthalmopathy and Graves' hyperthyroidism. The authors amplified TCR beta CDR3 regions from RNA transcripts. HTBI-primed RT-PCR formed the first round, and a multiplex PCR formed the second. Each CDR3 protein is one row after TCRdb ran MiXCR on the multiplex PCR reads. The sample carries 30,000 to 50,000 distinct CDR3 sequences, 45% to 55% recorded once. Sequencing was performed on peripheral blood. The receptors come from an adult woman with stable Graves' hyperthyroidism.

The sample holds many counts of this clonotype. V gene TRBV7-2 combines with J gene TRBJ1-5, with D tentatively TRBD1 (6 bases). The V and J ends lost 3 bases and 0 bases respectively, with 12 bases between them. Germline loops: CDR1 SGHTA, CDR2 FQGNSA. CDR3 size: 16 residues. The CDR3 DNA sequence: TGTGCCAGCAGCTTTTGGGACACATATAGCAATCAGCCCCAGCATTTT. It is translated as CASSFWDTYSNQPQHF. Full variable domain (remainder filled in from reference TRBV7-2 and TRBJ1-5): GAGVSQSPSNKVTEKGKDVELRCDPISGHTALYWYRQSLGQGLEFLIYFQGNSAPDKSGLPSDRFSAERTGGSVSTLTIQRTQQEDSAVYLCASSFWDTYSNQPQHFGDGTRLSIL.

The V gene is TRBV29-1, the J gene TRBJ2-7, with no clear D. This CDR3 is built from 15 residues. In germline, CDR1 is SQVTM, CDR2 ANQGSEA. V lost 4 bases, J lost 1 base, and 17 bases lay in between. CDR3 amino acids: CSVGPPESASYEQYF. In DNA form, the CDR3 reads TGCAGCGTTGGACCCCCTGAGAGCGCGTCCTACGAGCAGTACTTC.

The genes are TRBV19 and TRBJ1-1; D call uncertain. Trimming shortened V by 9 bases and J by 5 bases, and 10 bases separated the two germline ends. This CDR3 comprises 11 residues. Germline CDR1 reads LNHDA; CDR2 reads SQIVND (reference sequence). CDR3 sequence reads: CASTPGTEAFF. In DNA form, the CDR3 reads TGTGCCAGCACCCCGGGGACTGAAGCTTTCTTT.

This clonotype has a single count. This sequence joins TRBV20-1 and TRBJ1-5, with 7 nucleotides matching TRBD1. V gave up 5 bases and J gave up 2 bases; unmatched junction bases: 3. This CDR3 comprises 13 residues. Germline lookup yields CDR1 DFQATT and CDR2 SNEGSKA (reference sequence). The CDR3 region has the DNA TGCAGTGCTCGAGGGGGCGGCAATCAGCCCCAGCATTTT. This translates into CSARGGGNQPQHF.

The rearrangement joins TRBV12-3 or TRBV12-4 to TRBJ1-2; 11 nucleotides align to TRBD1. This CDR3 comprises 15 residues. Germline trimming cut 6 bases from V and 5 bases from J; bases unmatched to any gene: 8. The CDR3 here is CASSRLRDRGYGYTF. CDR3 DNA sequence: TGTGCCAGCAGCCGACTACGGGACAGGGGGTATGGCTACACCTTC.

The sample holds many counts of this clonotype. The chain has TRBV10-3 and TRBJ2-5; 9 nucleotides line up with TRBD1. There are 13 residues in the CDR3. Germline V gene lookup returns CDR1 ENHRY and CDR2 SYGVKD. The ends lost 9 bases at V and 6 bases at J; junction bases unmatched: 8. CDR3 loop: CAIQTGGGKTQYF. DNA of the CDR3: TGTGCCATTCAAACAGGGGGCGGGAAGACCCAGTACTTC.

The rearrangement joins TRBV20-1 to TRBJ1-3; the D is unclear. The CDR3 is made up of 19 amino acids. CDR1 is DFQATT and CDR2 is SNEGSKA in the germline V gene (reference sequence). V lost 5 bases to trimming and J lost 8 bases, with 34 bases between them. The CDR3 loop is CSAPLTSGRNPYEQYTIYF. The CDR3 coding sequence is TGCAGTGCTCCACTTACTAGCGGGCGAAATCCCTACGAGCAGTACACCATATATTTT.

V usage is TRBV2 and J usage is TRBJ1-5; D might be TRBD1 (5 bases). V was trimmed by 6 bases and J by 5 bases, leaving 17 bases between them. The CDR3 has 15 amino acids. Germline V gives CDR1 SNHLY, CDR2 FYNNEI. CDR3: CASSKQVDNYQPQHF. The DNA of the CDR3 is TGTGCCAGCAGCAAACAGGTTGACAATTATCAGCCCCAGCATTTT. The whole variable domain, remainder taken from reference TRBV2 and TRBJ1-5, is EPEVTQTPSHQVTQMGQEVILRCVPISNHLYFYWYRQILGQKVEFLVSFYNNEISEKSEIFDDQFSVERPDGSNFTLKIRSTKLEDSAMYFCASSKQVDNYQPQHFGDGTRLSIL.

Comments on this clonotype: A junction boundary mismatches the germline segment, possibly from a read error. The gene calls are TRBV7-9 and TRBJ1-5, with 11 bases fitting TRBD1. Germline V gene sequence: CDR1 SEHNR, CDR2 FQNEAQ (reference sequence). This CDR3 has 16 residues. This chain's CDR3 is CAGSSLDRGPGQPQHF. The CDR3, as DNA: TGTGCCGGCAGCTCATTGGACAGGGGGCCCGGGCAGCCCCAGCATTTT. Full variable domain (missing parts from reference TRBV7-9 and TRBJ1-5): DTGVSQNPRHKITKRGQNVTFRCDPISEHNRLYWYRQTLGQGPEFLTYFQNEAQLEKSRLLSDRFSAERPKGSFSTLEIQRTEQGDSAMYLCAGSSLDRGPGQPQHFGDGTRLSIL.

The CDR3 sequence: CASSAGTASNYGYTF. In nucleotides, the CDR3 is TGTGCCAGCAGCGCCGGGACAGCCTCTAACTATGGCTACACCTTC. This chain connects TRBV11-1 to TRBJ1-2, with TRBD1 matching over 7 bases. CDR1 SGHAT and CDR2 FQDESV come from the germline V gene (reference sequence). This CDR3 spans 15 amino acids. Losses at the gene ends were 5 bases for V and 0 bases for J; bases not matched to a gene: 6. The entire variable domain, with the rest obtained from reference TRBV11-1 and TRBJ1-2, is as follows: EAEVAQSPRYKITEKSQAVAFWCDPISGHATLYWYRQILGQGPELLVQFQDESVVDDSQLPKDRFSAERLKGVDSTLKIQPAELGDSAMYLCASSAGTASNYGYTFGSGTRLTVV.

In its sample, this clonotype was seen many times. The chain combines TRBV2 with TRBJ2-7, with 11 nucleotides matching TRBD1. The CDR3 has 14 amino acids. Looked up from germline, CDR1 is SNHLY and CDR2 is FYNNEI. J gave up 2 bases and V 7 bases, and 4 bases lay outside the gene matches. The CDR3 sequence is CASTPGQGAYEQYF. In DNA, the CDR3 is TGTGCCAGCACCCCGGGACAGGGGGCCTACGAGCAGTACTTC.

To note about this clonotype: Mismatch with germline at one junction end may stem from a read error. The chain combines TRBV7-2 with TRBJ2-6; TRBD2 matches at 10 bases. The CDR3 runs 18 residues. Per the germline V gene, CDR1 is SGHTA and CDR2 is FQGNSA. In DNA, the CDR3 is TGTGCTAGCAGCATCTCTAGCGGGAGTCGCTTAGGGGCCAACGTCCTGACTTTC. It yields the protein CASSISSGSRLGANVLTF.

As for this clonotype: One junction end disagrees with the germline gene, perhaps due to a read error. This chain uses TRBV5-1 with TRBJ2-7; TRBD2 agrees at 13 bases. The germline gives CDR1 SGHRS, CDR2 YFSETQ. The CDR3 sequence is 17 residues long. The CDR3: CASSHGTSGTASYEQYF. The CDR3 DNA reads TGTGCCAGCAGCCATGGGACTAGCGGGACGGCATCCTACGAGCAGTACTTC.

The chain links TRBV29-1 to TRBJ2-7, with 8 bases aligning to TRBD2. CDR3 length: 14 residues. V dropped 5 bases and J dropped 5; count of bases not matched to a gene: 11. Germline V CDR1 and CDR2: SQVTM, ANQGSEA. In DNA form, the CDR3 reads TGCAGCGTTCGAACTAGCGGCCCCACCGACGAGCAGTACTTC. Residues: CSVRTSGPTDEQYF.

Here the CDR3 reads CASKTSGRVTGELFF. The DNA for the CDR3 is TGTGCCAGCAAGACTAGCGGGAGGGTCACCGGGGAGCTGTTTTTT. The V call is TRBV6-5, the J call TRBJ2-2, with 14 bases matching TRBD2. CDR1 and CDR2 from the germline V gene are MNHEY and SVGAGI. V lost 7 bases to trimming and J lost 4 bases; unmatched junction nucleotides: 2. The CDR3 has 15 amino acids.

For this clonotype: This may be a read error: a much more frequent sequence differs by one nucleotide. Lacking the conserved final phenylalanine or tryptophan, this CDR3 likely reflects a read error. This rearrangement joins TRBV6-1 to TRBJ2-1; D not resolved. Germline lookup yields CDR1 MNHNS and CDR2 SASEGT. The CDR3 consists of 12 residues. The V gene lost 5 bases and the J gene lost 5 bases, with 7 bases spanning the gap. CDR3 nucleotides: TGTGCCAGCAGTTCTTGGAACAATGAGCAGTTCCTC. The encoded protein is CASSSWNNEQFL.